What follows describes a single T cell receptor (beta chain). Its antigen is still unknown. A sample-barcoded 5' primer and a J-beta primer mix were used in a second PCR of roughly 6 to 11 cycles. TCRdb processed the 5' RACE reads anew with MiXCR; each CDR3 protein has one entry. The profile shows over 1,500,000 distinct CDR3 sequences, around 40% of them singletons. The data are from a study of blood T cells in healthy people across ages. The CDR3 has 15 residues. Study-wide results and limits: Comparison with aged donors showed that long-lived donors had more naive CD4+ cells and higher diversity.

This chain links TRBV21-1 with TRBJ2-5; the DNA was not compared with TRBD1, the D call given in the table. TRBV21-1 is shown as a pseudogene. Material: blood. This TCR derives from a human donor in good health. CDR3 bases: TGTGCCAGCAGCGGTCGCCTCGGGGGCTGGGAGACCCAGTACTTC. Its translation: CASSGRLGGWETQYF.